The next 11 T cell receptor beta chains were all read from a single sample in a study of blood T cell repertoires in COVID-19. Clones were read by immunoSEQ multiplex PCR, and TCRdb kept only the in-frame ones, dropping some. The repertoire holds over 200,000 clones, 80% to 85% seen once, with approximately 4.8% in the top ten. Sequencing input: peripheral blood. Receptor source: a man aged 45-65 years with active or convalescent COVID-19.

This chain connects TRBV10-3 to TRBJ2-5, with 10 bases that match TRBD1. With 2 bases clipped from V and 5 bases from J, the junction kept 5 bases outside the gene matches. The CDR3 is 15 residues long. Per the germline V gene, CDR1 is ENHRY and CDR2 is SYGVKD. CDR3 sequence: CAISEGQGGRETQYF. Written as DNA, the CDR3 is TGTGCCATCAGTGAGGGACAGGGGGGTAGGGAGACCCAGTACTTC.

The chain is built from TRBV19 and TRBJ2-3, with 9 bases that match TRBD2. Germline trimming cut 4 bases from V and 7 bases from J; bases unmatched to any gene: 3. Germline loops: CDR1 LNHDA, CDR2 SQIVND (reference sequence). The length of the CDR3 is 13 residues. As DNA, the CDR3 is TGTGCCAGTAGTAATAGCGGGGGCAATACGCAGTATTTT. It translates to CASSNSGGNTQYF.

CDR3 in DNA: TGTGCCAGCAGCCAGTACAGGGTTGGCTACACCTTC. Protein product: CASSQYRVGYTF. This sequence joins TRBV3-1 (or the pseudogene TRBV3-2) and TRBJ1-2; D is possibly TRBD1 (6 bases). This CDR3 has 12 amino acids. Germline V gene lookup returns CDR1 LGHDT and CDR2 YNNKEL (reference sequence). V dropped 3 bases and J dropped 7 bases, with 9 bases sitting between them.

The chain recombines TRBV6-4 with TRBJ2-3; a possible D gene is TRBD2 (6 bases). Germline loops: CDR1 MRHNA, CDR2 SNTAGT. Trimming took off 0 bases at V and 6 bases at J, with 10 bases between the two ends. The CDR3 contains 14 residues. CDR3 coding DNA: TGTGCCAGCAGTGACTCGGTCCGGGGGGATACGCAGTATTTT. It yields the protein CASSDSVRGDTQYF.

This clone was counted between two and nine times. The chain joins TRBV27 to TRBJ1-2, with D maybe TRBD1 (5 bases). CDR3 length: 16 residues. Germline V lookup: CDR1 MNHEY, CDR2 SMNVEV (reference sequence). V dropped 5 bases and J dropped 0 bases, with 16 bases sitting between them. The CDR3 protein is CASSRAGTGPNYGYTF. CDR3 in DNA: TGTGCCAGCAGTCGAGCGGGGACGGGGCCTAACTATGGCTACACCTTC.

The chain carries TRBV5-4 and TRBJ2-5; perhaps TRBD1 as D (6 bases). In germline, CDR1 is SGHNT, CDR2 YYREEE (reference sequence). This CDR3 region has 14 residues. V was trimmed by 4 bases and J by 4 bases, leaving 14 bases between them. The CDR3 sequence is CASSPDRLRETQYF. The CDR3 DNA follows: TGTGCCAGCAGCCCCGACAGGCTTAGAGAGACCCAGTACTTC.

The rearrangement uses TRBV27 and TRBJ2-1, with 8 bases fitting TRBD1. The CDR3 consists of 15 residues. The V gene's germline CDR1 is MNHEY and CDR2 SMNVEV (reference sequence). The trim removed 2 bases at V and 3 bases at J, leaving 3 bases unmatched. In DNA, the CDR3 is TGTGCCAGCAGTTTAACAGGGGGTTTCTACAATGAGCAGTTCTTC. The encoded protein is CASSLTGGFYNEQFF.

V is TRBV18 and J is TRBJ2-7; tentative D call: TRBD1 (6 bases). The CDR3 totals 15 residues. Trimming left V 3 bases short and J 0 bases short, with 12 bases between. CDR1 and CDR2 from the germline V gene are KGHSH and LQKENI. DNA for the CDR3: TGTGCCAGCTCACCTGCGACAGGTACCTCCTACGAGCAGTACTTC. It translates to CASSPATGTSYEQYF.

The chain employs TRBV5-4 and TRBJ1-2; unclear D gene. Germline assignment: CDR1 SGHNT and CDR2 YYREEE (reference sequence). V lost 9 bases and J lost 2, with 14 bases in between. The CDR3 is 13 residues long. The CDR3 protein is CATSTEGNYGYTF. DNA of the CDR3: TGTGCCACCTCGACGGAGGGAAACTATGGCTACACCTTC. The whole variable domain, remainder taken from reference TRBV5-4 and TRBJ1-2, is ETGVTQSPTHLIKTRGQQVTLRCSSQSGHNTVSWYQQALGQGPQFIFQYYREEENGRGNFPPRFSGLQFPNYSSELNVNALELDDSALYLCATSTEGNYGYTFGSGTRLTVV.

The CDR3 coding sequence is TGTGCCAGCAGCCCGGGACAGAACACCGGGGAGCTGTTTTTT. Protein: CASSPGQNTGELFF. V and J are TRBV6-2 or TRBV6-3 and TRBJ2-2; perhaps TRBD1 as D (6 bases). V shed 6 bases and J shed 1 base, with 9 bases lying between them. The V gene's germline CDR1 is MNHEY and CDR2 SVGEGT. The CDR3 has 14 amino acids.

The rearrangement uses TRBV4-2 and TRBJ2-7; perhaps TRBD2 as D (7 bases). Trimming left V 4 bases short and J 7 bases short, with 17 bases between. Germline V gene lookup returns CDR1 LGHNA and CDR2 YNFKEQ. CDR3 length: 14 amino acids. The CDR3 is CASSRTAGAGEQYF. The CDR3 nucleotides read TGTGCCAGCAGCCGGACGGCGGGGGCGGGGGAGCAGTACTTC.